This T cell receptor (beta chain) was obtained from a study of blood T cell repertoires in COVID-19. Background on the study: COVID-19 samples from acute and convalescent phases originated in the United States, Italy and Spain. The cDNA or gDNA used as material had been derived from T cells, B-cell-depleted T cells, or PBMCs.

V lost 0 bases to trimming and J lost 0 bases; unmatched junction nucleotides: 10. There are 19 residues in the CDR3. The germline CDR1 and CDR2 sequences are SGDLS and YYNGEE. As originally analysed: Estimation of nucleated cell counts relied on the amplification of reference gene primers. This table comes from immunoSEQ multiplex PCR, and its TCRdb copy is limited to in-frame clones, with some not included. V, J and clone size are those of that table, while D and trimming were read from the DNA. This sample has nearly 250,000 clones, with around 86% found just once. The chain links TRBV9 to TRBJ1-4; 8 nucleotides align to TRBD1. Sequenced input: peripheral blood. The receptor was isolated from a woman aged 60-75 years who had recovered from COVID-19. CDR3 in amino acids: CASSVGRDRTYATNEKLFF. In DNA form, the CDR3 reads TGTGCCAGCAGCGTAGGCCGGGACAGGACATATGCAACTAATGAAAAACTGTTTTTT.